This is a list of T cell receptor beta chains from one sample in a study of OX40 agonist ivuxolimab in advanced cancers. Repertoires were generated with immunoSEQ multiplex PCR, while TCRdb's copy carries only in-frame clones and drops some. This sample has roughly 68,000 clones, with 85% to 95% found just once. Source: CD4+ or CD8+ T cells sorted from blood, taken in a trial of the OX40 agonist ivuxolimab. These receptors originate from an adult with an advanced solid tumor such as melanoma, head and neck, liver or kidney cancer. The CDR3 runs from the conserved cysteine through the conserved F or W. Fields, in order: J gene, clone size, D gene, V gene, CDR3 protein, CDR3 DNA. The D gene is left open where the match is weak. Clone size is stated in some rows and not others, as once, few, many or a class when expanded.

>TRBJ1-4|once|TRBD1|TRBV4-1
CASSSTRDREEKLFF
TGCGCCAGCAGCTCAACTAGGGACAGGGAGGAAAAACTGTTTTTT
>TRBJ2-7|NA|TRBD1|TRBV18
CASSPRDRGTYEQYF
TGTGCCAGCTCACCGAGAGACAGGGGCACGTACGAGCAGTACTTC
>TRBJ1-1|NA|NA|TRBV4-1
CASSRDTEAFF
TGCGCCAGCAGCCGGGACACTGAAGCTTTCTTT
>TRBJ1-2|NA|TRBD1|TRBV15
CATGRTGNYGYTF
TGTGCCACCGGGAGGACAGGGAACTATGGCTACACCTTC
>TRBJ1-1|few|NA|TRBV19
CASSMAAGTHMNTEAFF
TGTGCCAGTAGTATGGCAGCGGGCACCCATATGAACACTGAAGCTTTCTTT
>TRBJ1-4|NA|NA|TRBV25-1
CASSEEGTSTNEKLFF
TGTGCCAGCAGTGAAGAGGGAACCTCAACTAATGAAAAACTGTTTTTT
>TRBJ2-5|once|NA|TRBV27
CASSLRTDGQETQYF
TGTGCCAGCAGTTTAAGGACGGACGGACAAGAGACCCAGTACTTC
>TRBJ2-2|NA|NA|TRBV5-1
CASSLAGVITGELFF
TGCGCCAGCAGCTTGGCCGGGGTTATCACCGGGGAGCTGTTTTTT
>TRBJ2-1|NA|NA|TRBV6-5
CASSYVGPGAEQFF
TGTGCCAGCAGTTACGTCGGCCCTGGCGCTGAGCAGTTCTTC
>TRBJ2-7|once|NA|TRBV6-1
CASSDWGSRVEQYF
TGTGCCAGCAGTGATTGGGGGAGCCGGGTGGAGCAGTACTTC
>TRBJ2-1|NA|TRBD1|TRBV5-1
CASRPGTGSSYNEQFF
TGCGCCAGCAGACCTGGGACAGGGTCTTCCTACAATGAGCAGTTCTTC
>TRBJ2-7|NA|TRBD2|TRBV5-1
CASSPINGRGYEQYF
TGCGCCAGCAGCCCAATAAACGGGAGGGGGTACGAGCAGTACTTC
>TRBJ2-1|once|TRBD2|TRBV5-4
CASNPGGRAYNEQFF
TGTGCCAGCAACCCTGGCGGGAGGGCCTATAATGAGCAGTTCTTC
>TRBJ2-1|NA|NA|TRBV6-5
CASTPDLDGYNEQFF
TGTGCCAGCACCCCGGACCTTGACGGGTACAATGAGCAGTTCTTC
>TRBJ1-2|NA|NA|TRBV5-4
CASSLVSQTGGYTF
TGTGCCAGCAGCTTGGTTAGTCAGACGGGTGGCTACACCTTC
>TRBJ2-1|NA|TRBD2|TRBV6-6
CASSYVGGNEQFF
TGTGCCAGCAGTTACGTGGGGGGGAATGAGCAGTTCTTC
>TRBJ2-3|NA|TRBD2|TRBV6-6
CASSPPGGFTDTQYF
TGTGCCAGCAGCCCCCCGGGGGGGTTCACAGATACGCAGTATTTT
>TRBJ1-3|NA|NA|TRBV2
CASSDSGNTIYF
TGTGCCAGCTCAGATTCTGGAAACACCATATATTTT
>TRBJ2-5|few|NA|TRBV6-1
CASSEVLGLRETQYF
TGTGCCAGCAGTGAAGTCTTGGGTCTTCGGGAGACCCAGTACTTC
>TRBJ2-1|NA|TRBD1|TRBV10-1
CASSEPGQGENEQFF
TGCGCCAGCAGTGAGCCGGGACAGGGGGAGAATGAGCAGTTCTTC
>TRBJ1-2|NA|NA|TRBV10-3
CAISETVAGHGAQGDTF
TGTGCCATCAGTGAGACCGTGGCTGGCCATGGGGCACAGGGAGACACCTTC
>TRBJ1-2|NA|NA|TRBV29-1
CSTSQVYGYTF
TGCAGCACTTCTCAGGTGTATGGCTACACCTTC
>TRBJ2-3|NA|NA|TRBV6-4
CASSDDSPDTQYF
TGTGCCAGCAGTGACGACAGCCCAGATACGCAGTATTTT
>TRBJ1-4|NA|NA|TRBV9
CAVTLEERKKLFF
TGTGCAGTCACTTTAGAAGAACGGAAAAAACTGTTTTTT
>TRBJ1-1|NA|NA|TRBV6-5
CASSNGPNTEAFF
TGTGCCAGCAGTAACGGGCCTAACACTGAAGCTTTCTTT
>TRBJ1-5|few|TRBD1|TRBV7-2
CASSLTGNNQPQHF
TGTGCCAGCAGCTTGACAGGGAACAATCAGCCCCAGCATTTT
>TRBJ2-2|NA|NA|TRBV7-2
CASSTKFRRGSRTGELFF
TGTGCCAGCAGCACCAAGTTCAGGCGGGGTAGTAGAACCGGGGAGCTGTTTTTT
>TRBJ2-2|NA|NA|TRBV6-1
CASSESGIGELFF
TGTGCCAGCAGTGAGAGTGGGATCGGGGAGCTGTTTTTT
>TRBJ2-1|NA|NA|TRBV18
CASSPGTADNEQFF
TGTGCCAGCTCCCCCGGGACGGCCGACAATGAGCAGTTCTTC
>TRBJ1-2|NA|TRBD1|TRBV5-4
CASSFSGTGSPFF
TGTGCCAGCAGCTTTTCCGGGACAGGCTCTCCTTTTTTC
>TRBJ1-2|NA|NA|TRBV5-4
CASSPTGYGYTF
TGTGCCAGCAGCCCGACAGGATATGGCTACACCTTC
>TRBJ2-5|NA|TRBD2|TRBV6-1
CASQAGWETQYF
TGTGCCAGCCAAGCGGGGTGGGAGACCCAGTACTTC
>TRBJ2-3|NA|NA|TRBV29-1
CSVGDTDTQYF
TGCAGCGTGGGCGACACAGATACGCAGTATTTT
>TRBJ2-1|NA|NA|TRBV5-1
CASSSTQGRSAEQFF
TGCGCCAGCAGCTCCACCCAGGGGCGCAGCGCGGAGCAGTTCTTC
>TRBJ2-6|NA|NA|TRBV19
CASSMGLSGANVLTF
TGTGCCAGTAGTATGGGTCTTTCTGGGGCCAACGTCCTGACTTTC
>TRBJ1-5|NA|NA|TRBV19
CASSIESTDRTRGQPQHF
TGTGCCAGTAGTATAGAAAGTACGGACAGAACTCGGGGGCAGCCCCAGCATTTT